These 21 T cell receptor beta chains came from one sample sequenced in a study of cytotoxic CD8 clonotypes in ibrutinib-treated CLL. Measured with immunoSEQ multiplex PCR; TCRdb has only the in-frame clones, and not every one. The data hold about 300,000 clones, with around 77% observed a single time. The sample here was PBMCs, taken at disease progression, from a patient treated with ibrutinib. The receptors were gathered from a human donor with chronic lymphocytic leukemia.

With respect to this clone: The sample contains more than one DNA sequence encoding this CDR3. The chain joins TRBV5-1 to TRBJ2-2; D is unclear. Looked up from germline, CDR1 is SGHRS and CDR2 is YFSETQ. V was shortened by 7 bases and J by 0 bases, with 10 bases between the two germline ends. The CDR3 contains 14 residues. CDR3 loop: CASGTGANTGELFF. The CDR3 coding sequence is TGCGCCAGCGGTACGGGCGCGAACACCGGGGAGCTGTTTTTT. The entire variable domain, with the rest obtained from reference TRBV5-1 and TRBJ2-2, is as follows: KAGVTQTPRYLIKTRGQQVTLSCSPISGHRSVSWYQQTPGQGLQFLFEYFSETQRNKGNFPGRFSGRQFSNSRSEMNVSTLELGDSALYLCASGTGANTGELFFGEGSRLTVL.

The V and J genes are TRBV5-1 and TRBJ2-3, with TRBD2 as a possible D gene (5 bases). Between the trimmed V and J ends, which lost 2 bases and 2 bases, there was a span of 12 bases. The CDR3 contains 15 residues. In germline, CDR1 is SGHRS, CDR2 YFSETQ. This CDR3 reads CASSFGRANTDTQYF. In DNA, the CDR3 is TGCGCCAGCAGCTTCGGGCGGGCTAACACAGATACGCAGTATTTT. The full variable domain, with the rest looked up from reference TRBV5-1 and TRBJ2-3, is KAGVTQTPRYLIKTRGQQVTLSCSPISGHRSVSWYQQTPGQGLQFLFEYFSETQRNKGNFPGRFSGRQFSNSRSEMNVSTLELGDSALYLCASSFGRANTDTQYFGPGTRLTVL.

The chain uses TRBV19 and TRBJ2-3; 8 bases match TRBD2. V dropped 3 bases and J dropped 5; count of bases not matched to a gene: 1. The CDR3 length is 13 residues. Per the germline V gene, CDR1 is LNHDA and CDR2 is SQIVND (reference sequence). The CDR3 loop is CASSIGRGDTQYF. The CDR3 nucleotides are TGTGCCAGTAGTATCGGGAGGGGAGATACGCAGTATTTT.

The genes are TRBV25-1 and TRBJ1-2; 8 bases map to TRBD1. The V gene's germline CDR1 is MGHDK and CDR2 SYGVNS. V shed 6 bases, J shed 13 bases, and the junction held 16 bases outside the gene matches. The CDR3 loop spans 14 amino acids. The CDR3 sequence: CASSMRSAGGAATF. CDR3 nucleotide sequence: TGTGCCAGCAGCATGAGGTCGGCAGGGGGCGCAGCCACCTTC.

CDR3: CASGRDSNQPQHF. The CDR3 nucleotides read TGTGCCAGCGGCAGAGATAGCAATCAGCCCCAGCATTTT. The chain combines TRBV2 with TRBJ1-5; D is ambiguous. This CDR3 region has 13 residues. The germline V gene encodes CDR1 SNHLY and CDR2 FYNNEI. V gave up 8 bases and J gave up 0 bases, with 8 bases separating them.

CDR3: CASSRSGNTIYF. CDR3 coding DNA: TGTGCCAGCAGCCGCTCTGGAAACACCATATATTTT. The chain joins TRBV2 to TRBJ1-3; D remains ambiguous. This CDR3 has 12 residues. Trimming took off 6 bases at V and 0 bases at J, with 3 bases between the two ends. Germline lookup yields CDR1 SNHLY and CDR2 FYNNEI.

The chain uses TRBV4-1 and TRBJ2-7; D tentatively reads TRBD1 or TRBD2 (5 bases each). The CDR3 covers 15 residues. Deletions cut 1 base from V and 3 bases from J, with 13 bases between. Germline V gene sequence: CDR1 MGHRA, CDR2 YSYEKL. CDR3 in DNA: TGCGCCAGCAGCCAAGTAAGGACTGGGGGCTACGAGCAGTACTTC. Translating gives CASSQVRTGGYEQYF.

The V gene is TRBV4-1, the J gene TRBJ2-7; 8 nucleotides agree with TRBD1. Germline V gene data show CDR1 as MGHRA and CDR2 as YSYEKL. CDR3 size: 15 residues. The V segment lost 1 base and the J segment 2 bases; nucleotides outside the gene matches: 4. DNA of the CDR3: TGCGCCAGCAGCCAAGGGAGGGACAGGCCCTACGAGCAGTACTTC. Its translation: CASSQGRDRPYEQYF.

This clone appeared once. As DNA, the CDR3 is TGCGCCAGCAGCTTTGGAGGGGTCGTGGAGACCCAGTACTTC. This translates into CASSFGGVVETQYF. The V gene is TRBV5-1, the J gene TRBJ2-5; D may be TRBD2 (6 bases). V lost 2 bases to trimming and J lost 5 bases, with 13 bases between them. From germline, CDR1 is SGHRS and CDR2 YFSETQ. CDR3 length: 14 amino acids.

The chain uses TRBV18 and TRBJ1-3; no clear D gene. Trimming removed 2 bases from V and 0 bases from J, with 11 bases in between. In germline, CDR1 is KGHSH, CDR2 LQKENI. The CDR3 spans 16 residues. The CDR3 sequence: CASSPGSANSGNTIYF. The CDR3 DNA reads as TGTGCCAGCTCACCAGGGTCGGCAAACTCTGGAAACACCATATATTTT. The full variable domain, with the rest looked up from reference TRBV18 and TRBJ1-3, is NAGVMQNPRHLVRRRGQEARLRCSPMKGHSHVYWYRQLPEEGLKFMVYLQKENIIDESGMPKERFSAEFPKEGPSILRIQQVVRGDSAAYFCASSPGSANSGNTIYFGEGSWLTVV.

The CDR3 reads CASSLDGGGYGYTF. The CDR3 nucleotides read TGCGCCAGCAGCTTGGATGGGGGCGGCTATGGCTACACCTTC. This chain connects TRBV5-1 to TRBJ1-2; the D gene is possibly TRBD1 (6 bases). This CDR3 region has 14 residues. Between the trimmed V and J ends, which lost 0 bases and 4 bases, there was a span of 10 bases. CDR1 is SGHRS and CDR2 is YFSETQ in the germline V gene. The whole variable domain, filled in from reference TRBV5-1 and TRBJ1-2, reads KAGVTQTPRYLIKTRGQQVTLSCSPISGHRSVSWYQQTPGQGLQFLFEYFSETQRNKGNFPGRFSGRQFSNSRSEMNVSTLELGDSALYLCASSLDGGGYGYTFGSGTRLTVV.

This CDR3 reads CASSQSQTQYF. CDR3 coding DNA: TGCGCCAGCAGCCAGTCACAGACCCAGTACTTC. This chain uses TRBV4-1 with TRBJ2-5; the D is unclear. Germline V gives CDR1 MGHRA, CDR2 YSYEKL. V gave up 3 bases and J gave up 6 bases, with 5 bases separating them. The CDR3 has 11 residues.

This chain links TRBV4-1 with TRBJ2-1, with 9 bases that match TRBD2. The CDR3 has 17 residues. The germline V gene encodes CDR1 MGHRA and CDR2 YSYEKL. J was trimmed by 8 bases and V by 0 bases; bases with no gene match: 11. CDR3 sequence reads: CASSQEKGWRGGHEQFF. CDR3 coding DNA: TGCGCCAGCAGCCAAGAGAAGGGGTGGCGGGGGGGACATGAGCAGTTCTTC.

The rearrangement joins TRBV5-1 to TRBJ2-5, with 14 bases fitting TRBD2. Germline-derived CDR1 and CDR2 are SGHRS and YFSETQ. Germline trimming cut 4 bases from V and 2 bases from J; bases unmatched to any gene: 7. This CDR3 has 17 residues. For the CDR3, the DNA is TGCGCCAGCAGCCGACTGGGGACTAGCGGGGGTCAAGAGACCCAGTACTTC. As protein: CASSRLGTSGGQETQYF.

The gene calls are TRBV5-1 and TRBJ2-1, with a weak D call TRBD2 (7 bases). The CDR3 is made up of 16 amino acids. Trimming shortened V by 2 bases and J by 0 bases, and 12 bases separated the two germline ends. CDR1 and CDR2 (germline): SGHRS, YFSETQ. The CDR3 is CASSFGGATSYNEQFF. CDR3 sequence (DNA): TGCGCCAGCAGCTTTGGGGGGGCGACCTCCTACAATGAGCAGTTCTTC. The complete variable domain, with remaining parts taken from reference TRBV5-1 and TRBJ2-1, reads KAGVTQTPRYLIKTRGQQVTLSCSPISGHRSVSWYQQTPGQGLQFLFEYFSETQRNKGNFPGRFSGRQFSNSRSEMNVSTLELGDSALYLCASSFGGATSYNEQFFGPGTRLTVL.

The chain joins TRBV10-3 to TRBJ2-7, with D unresolved. The germline V gene has CDR1 ENHRY and CDR2 SYGVKD. The CDR3 covers 14 residues. The germline V and J ends were trimmed by 0 bases and 2 bases, with 8 bases remaining between them. CDR3 sequence reads: CAISESQRTYEQYF. The DNA for the CDR3 is TGTGCCATCAGTGAGTCTCAGAGGACCTACGAGCAGTACTTC.

V usage is TRBV7-6 and J usage is TRBJ2-7; D is unresolved. Trimming took 0 bases from V and 3 from J, leaving 6 bases between them. CDR3 length: 13 amino acids. Germline V gene sequence: CDR1 SGHVS, CDR2 FNYEAQ. The CDR3 protein is CASSLALDYEQYF. The CDR3 nucleotides are TGTGCCAGCAGCTTAGCGTTGGACTACGAGCAGTACTTC.

The genes are TRBV10-3 and TRBJ2-1; unclear D gene. With 6 bases removed from V and 5 bases from J, the gap between germline ends came to 8 bases. Germline CDR1 ENHRY, CDR2 SYGVKD. The CDR3 covers 12 residues. The CDR3 DNA sequence: TGTGCCATCAGGACGAACCACAATGAGCAGTTCTTC. Translating it yields CAIRTNHNEQFF.

The V call is TRBV7-9, the J call TRBJ2-1, with D perhaps given as TRBD1 or TRBD2 (6 bases each). CDR1 is SEHNR and CDR2 is FQNEAQ in the germline V gene (reference sequence). The CDR3 contains 17 residues. Deletions cut 9 bases from V and 4 bases from J, with 25 bases between. The CDR3 sequence: CASTLWGASGGYNEQFF. The CDR3 nucleotides read TGTGCCAGTACCTTATGGGGGGCCTCAGGAGGTTACAATGAGCAGTTCTTC.

The rearrangement joins TRBV5-1 to TRBJ1-2; the D gene is possibly TRBD1 (5 bases). V shed 0 bases and J shed 3 bases, with 9 bases lying between them. CDR3 length: 14 amino acids. Germline lookup yields CDR1 SGHRS and CDR2 YFSETQ. The CDR3 coding sequence is TGCGCCAGCAGCTTGGTTTTCAGGGACTATGGCTACACCTTC. Protein product: CASSLVFRDYGYTF.

This clone was picked up one time. V and J are TRBV7-8 and TRBJ2-7; D is tentatively TRBD1 or TRBD2 (5 bases each). The CDR3 is made up of 16 amino acids. Trimming shortened V by 1 base and J by 1 base, and 14 bases separated the two germline ends. Germline V gene sequence: CDR1 SGHVS, CDR2 FQNEAQ. This chain's CDR3 is CASSLVGGIMSYEQYF. The CDR3 coding sequence is TGTGCCAGCAGCTTAGTTGGGGGAATTATGTCCTACGAGCAGTACTTC.